The 27 T cell receptor beta chains below all came from one sample that was sequenced in a study of blood T cell repertoires in COVID-19. Here immunoSEQ multiplex PCR was the method, and the copy in TCRdb shows in-frame clones only, minus some. The sample includes 170,000 or so clones, less than 90% seen only once; the top ten take 6% to 7.5%. Sequencing was carried out using PBMCs or T cells enriched from blood (not recorded which). Receptor source: a woman between 50 and 59 years old who had recovered from COVID-19.

The V and J genes are TRBV28 and TRBJ1-2, with 8 bases matching TRBD1. The CDR3 length is 15 residues. The germline V gene has CDR1 MDHEN and CDR2 SYDVKM. Unmatched junction bases numbered 9, after V lost 6 bases and J lost 3 bases. CDR3 residues: CASRTGQGSHYGYTF. The CDR3 nucleotides are TGTGCCAGCAGAACTGGACAGGGCAGCCACTATGGCTACACCTTC.

The chain employs TRBV7-9 and TRBJ2-7; 7 positions agree with TRBD1. This CDR3 contains 14 residues. Germline CDR1 and CDR2: SEHNR and FQNEAQ (reference sequence). V lost 2 bases, J lost 5 bases, and 6 bases stayed unmatched. CDR3 coding DNA: TGTGCCAGCAGCTTACATGACAGGGTACACGAGCAGTACTTC. Encoded protein: CASSLHDRVHEQYF.

V and J are TRBV28 and TRBJ2-1; 7 bases map to TRBD2. Germline V CDR1 and CDR2: MDHEN, SYDVKM. Trimming took 6 bases from V and 10 from J; bases not matched to a gene: 18. The CDR3 extends over 16 amino acids. This CDR3 reads CASSPWGRAGSEEQFF. Here the CDR3 DNA reads TGTGCCAGCAGCCCATGGGGGAGGGCCGGGTCGGAAGAGCAGTTCTTC.

In DNA, the CDR3 is TGTGCCAGTTCTTTAGGGGTCGGAAACACCATATATTTT. Encoded protein: CASSLGVGNTIYF. The genes are TRBV18 and TRBJ1-3, with D tentatively TRBD1 (5 bases). The CDR3 has 13 residues. Trimming removed 9 bases at V and 4 bases at J, with 13 bases between. Germline V gene lookup returns CDR1 KGHSH and CDR2 LQKENI.

J is TRBJ2-4 and V is TRBV30; TRBD1 matches 7 bases. The CDR3 spans 12 residues. Trimming took 4 bases from V and 3 from J; bases not matched to a gene: 0. In germline, CDR1 is GTSNPN, CDR2 SVGIG (reference sequence). CDR3 in amino acids: CAWTGGKNIQYF. The CDR3 DNA reads TGTGCCTGGACAGGGGGCAAAAACATTCAGTACTTC.

This clone was counted only a few times. The V call is TRBV2, the J call TRBJ1-2; D call uncertain. The CDR3 length is 12 residues. V was cut by 6 bases and J by 3 bases, with 8 bases left in between. Germline V CDR1 and CDR2: SNHLY, FYNNEI. CDR3 in amino acids: CASRRLDYGYTF. The CDR3 nucleotides are TGTGCCAGCAGAAGACTAGACTATGGCTACACCTTC. Full variable domain (rest looked up from reference TRBV2 and TRBJ1-2): EPEVTQTPSHQVTQMGQEVILRCVPISNHLYFYWYRQILGQKVEFLVSFYNNEISEKSEIFDDQFSVERPDGSNFTLKIRSTKLEDSAMYFCASRRLDYGYTFGSGTRLTVV.

V is TRBV4-1 and J is TRBJ2-2; a weak D match, TRBD2 (6 bases). Per the germline V gene, CDR1 is MGHRA and CDR2 is YSYEKL. This CDR3 contains 15 residues. V lost 4 bases and J 1 base, leaving 10 bases between the germline ends. CDR3 sequence reads: CASSRGDGNTGELFF. The CDR3 DNA reads TGCGCCAGCAGCCGGGGGGACGGGAACACCGGGGAGCTGTTTTTT.

The rearrangement links TRBV25-1 to TRBJ1-1, with TRBD1 matching over 7 bases. The length of the CDR3 is 13 residues. V lost 1 base to trimming and J lost 8 bases; unmatched junction nucleotides: 4. Germline lookup yields CDR1 MGHDK and CDR2 SYGVNS. Written as DNA, the CDR3 is TGTGCCAGCAGTGAATTCGACAGGGCCGAAGCTTTCTTT. Protein: CASSEFDRAEAFF.

This clone was seen only once. This chain's CDR3 is CASSLGGELETQYF. DNA of the CDR3: TGCGCCAGCAGCTTGGGGGGCGAGCTAGAGACCCAGTACTTC. The genes are TRBV5-1 and TRBJ2-5; maybe TRBD1 (5 bases). Germline V gene lookup returns CDR1 SGHRS and CDR2 YFSETQ. CDR3 length: 14 residues. Deletions cut 0 bases from V and 4 bases from J, with 10 bases between.

The V call is TRBV7-2, the J call TRBJ2-2, with D perhaps TRBD2 (6 bases). Germline V gene sequence: CDR1 SGHTA, CDR2 FQGNSA. Trimming removed 6 bases from V and 5 bases from J, with 16 bases in between. The length of the CDR3 is 15 residues. The CDR3 DNA reads as TGTGCCAGCAGGGGGGACTCCTCAATTACCGGGGAGCTGTTTTTT. Translated: CASRGDSSITGELFF.

The chain carries TRBV7-9 and TRBJ2-6; the D is unclear. The germline CDR1 and CDR2 sequences are SEHNR and FQNEAQ (reference sequence). Trimming cost V 3 bases and J 4 bases, with 16 bases left between them. The CDR3 runs to 17 residues. In DNA form, the CDR3 reads TGTGCCAGCAGCTTTTCGGGTGGTGCGTTAGGGGCCAACGTCCTGACTTTC. This gives the protein CASSFSGGALGANVLTF.

This chain connects TRBV11-1 to TRBJ1-1, with 10 bases fitting TRBD1. Trimming took 4 bases from V and 6 from J; bases not matched to a gene: 2. Germline V gene data show CDR1 as SGHAT and CDR2 as FQDESV (reference sequence). The CDR3 consists of 13 residues. In DNA form, the CDR3 reads TGTGCCAGCAGCTGGGGACAGGGGTCTGAAGCTTTCTTT. Its protein is CASSWGQGSEAFF.

This clone appeared once. The chain combines TRBV29-1 with TRBJ2-1, with 10 bases matching TRBD2. The CDR3 runs 12 residues. V trimming: 6 bases; J trimming: 9 bases; junction bases outside the gene matches: 5. Germline assignment: CDR1 SQVTM and CDR2 ANQGSEA. In DNA, the CDR3 is TGCAGCGTGGGGACTAGCGATGGTGAGCAGTTCTTC. Protein sequence: CSVGTSDGEQFF.

CDR3 residues: CSVPRGNYGYTF. The DNA for the CDR3 is TGCAGCGTCCCCAGGGGGAACTATGGCTACACCTTC. This chain connects TRBV29-1 to TRBJ1-2; 7 bases map to TRBD1. V shed 6 bases, J shed 2 bases, and the junction held 3 bases outside the gene matches. CDR1 is SQVTM and CDR2 is ANQGSEA in the germline V gene. There are 12 residues in the CDR3. The full variable domain, its missing parts supplied by reference TRBV29-1 and TRBJ1-2, is SAVISQKPSRDICQRGTSLTIQCQVDSQVTMMFWYRQQPGQSLTLIATANQGSEATYESGFVIDKFPISRPNLTFSTLTVSNMSPEDSSIYLCSVPRGNYGYTFGSGTRLTVV.

The chain joins TRBV6-1 to TRBJ2-3, with D perhaps matching TRBD2 (6 bases). The CDR3 length is 16 residues. V lost 1 base and J 1 base, leaving 12 bases between the germline ends. CDR1 is MNHNS, CDR2 SASEGT, per germline. The CDR3 reads CASSEVPGVGTDTQYF. The DNA for the CDR3 is TGTGCCAGCAGTGAAGTTCCGGGAGTAGGCACAGATACGCAGTATTTT.

The chain employs TRBV7-3 and TRBJ2-2, with D maybe TRBD2 (6 bases). Germline V gene data show CDR1 as SGHTA and CDR2 as FQGTGA. V lost 1 base to trimming and J lost 3 bases, with 9 bases between them. This CDR3 contains 15 residues. CDR3 residues: CASSLMGTDTGELFF. The DNA for the CDR3 is TGTGCCAGCAGCTTAATGGGGACTGACACCGGGGAGCTGTTTTTT. Looking up the rest from reference TRBV7-3 and TRBJ2-2 gives the full variable domain: GAGVSQTPSNKVTEKGKYVELRCDPISGHTALYWYRQSLGQGPEFLIYFQGTGAADDSGLPNDRFFAVRPEGSVSTLKIQRTERGDSAVYLCASSLMGTDTGELFFGEGSRLTVL.

The rearrangement joins TRBV5-1 to TRBJ2-7; 15 bases are a match to TRBD2. The V gene's germline CDR1 is SGHRS and CDR2 YFSETQ. Trimming cost V 2 bases and J 3 bases; bases outside gene matches: 6. CDR3 length: 17 amino acids. DNA of the CDR3: TGCGCCAGCAGCTTAGGGACTAGCGGGAGGACCCTCTACGAGCAGTACTTC. It translates to CASSLGTSGRTLYEQYF.

V gene TRBV18 combines with J gene TRBJ2-6, with 7 bases lining up with TRBD1. CDR1 and CDR2 (germline): KGHSH, LQKENI. CDR3 size: 15 residues. Germline trimming cut 5 bases from V and 0 bases from J; bases unmatched to any gene: 1. This chain's CDR3 is CASSGQVSGANVLTF. CDR3 bases: TGTGCCAGCTCAGGACAGGTCTCTGGGGCCAACGTCCTGACTTTC.

This clone was detected only once. The chain employs TRBV19 and TRBJ1-5; possible D gene TRBD1, 5 bases. Germline CDR1 is LNHDA and CDR2 is SQIVND (reference sequence). The CDR3 loop spans 16 amino acids. V was pared by 2 bases and J by 5 bases, with 16 bases between. The CDR3 nucleotides read TGTGCCAGTAGTATATATGGGGGGAGGTCGGATCAGCCCCAGCATTTT. It specifies CASSIYGGRSDQPQHF.

The J gene is TRBJ2-5, the V gene TRBV4-3; TRBD1 matches at 9 bases. Germline CDR1 and CDR2: LGHNA and YSLEER. The CDR3 loop spans 15 amino acids. Trimming removed 0 bases from V and 5 bases from J; junction bases left unmatched: 4. CDR3 loop: CASSQDLDRGETQYF. The CDR3 DNA follows: TGCGCCAGCAGCCAAGATCTTGACAGGGGGGAGACCCAGTACTTC.

V usage is TRBV2 and J usage is TRBJ2-5, with 8 bases matching TRBD1. J was trimmed by 5 bases and V by 8 bases; bases with no gene match: 13. Germline-derived CDR1 and CDR2 are SNHLY and FYNNEI. The CDR3 is 15 residues long. Here the CDR3 DNA reads TGTGCCAGCCACCGTACAGGGGGTTCTCGGGAGACCCAGTACTTC. It codes for CASHRTGGSRETQYF.

The chain links TRBV30 to TRBJ1-3; D ambiguous. V dropped 5 bases and J dropped 2 bases, with 10 bases sitting between them. The germline V gene has CDR1 GTSNPN and CDR2 SVGIG (reference sequence). This CDR3 is built from 13 residues. The CDR3 sequence is CAWSYGAGNTIYF. CDR3 DNA: TGTGCCTGGTCCTACGGGGCTGGAAACACCATATATTTT.

This chain connects TRBV9 to TRBJ2-2, with D unresolved. Germline V CDR1 and CDR2: SGDLS, YYNGEE. V lost 1 base and J 7 bases, leaving 5 bases between the germline ends. The CDR3 sequence is 12 residues long. The CDR3 DNA reads as TGTGCCAGCAGCGTATATGTCGGGGAGCTGTTTTTT. Amino acids: CASSVYVGELFF.

V gene TRBV7-9 combines with J gene TRBJ2-7, with TRBD1 as a possible D gene (5 bases). Trimming cost V 4 bases and J 1 base, with 11 bases left between them. This CDR3 has 14 residues. In germline, CDR1 is SEHNR, CDR2 FQNEAQ (reference sequence). Here the CDR3 reads CASSYRQGSYEQYF. Written as DNA, the CDR3 is TGTGCCAGCAGCTACCGGCAGGGTTCCTACGAGCAGTACTTC.

This chain uses TRBV28 with TRBJ1-2; TRBD1 aligns across 8 bases. Germline V gene lookup returns CDR1 MDHEN and CDR2 SYDVKM. This CDR3 region has 15 residues. The trim removed 4 bases at V and 0 bases at J, leaving 4 bases unmatched. The DNA of the CDR3 is TGTGCCAGCAGTTGGGGACAGGCCACTAACTATGGCTACACCTTC. Protein: CASSWGQATNYGYTF.

V and J are TRBV19 and TRBJ1-4; D might be TRBD1 (5 bases). The germline V and J ends were trimmed by 10 bases and 12 bases, with 21 bases remaining between them. The germline V gene has CDR1 LNHDA and CDR2 SQIVND (reference sequence). The CDR3 extends over 13 amino acids. The CDR3 is CATSPLTAGELFF. DNA of the CDR3: TGTGCCACCTCACCGCTAACTGCGGGGGAACTGTTTTTT.

CDR3 residues: CASSLAGAGPQHF. The CDR3 coding sequence is TGTGCCAGCAGCTTGGCCGGCGCAGGGCCCCAGCATTTT. V gene TRBV5-8 combines with J gene TRBJ1-5; D unresolved. Trimming cost V 0 bases and J 9 bases, with 10 bases left between them. Per the germline V gene, CDR1 is SGHTS and CDR2 is YDEGEE. The CDR3 length is 13 residues.